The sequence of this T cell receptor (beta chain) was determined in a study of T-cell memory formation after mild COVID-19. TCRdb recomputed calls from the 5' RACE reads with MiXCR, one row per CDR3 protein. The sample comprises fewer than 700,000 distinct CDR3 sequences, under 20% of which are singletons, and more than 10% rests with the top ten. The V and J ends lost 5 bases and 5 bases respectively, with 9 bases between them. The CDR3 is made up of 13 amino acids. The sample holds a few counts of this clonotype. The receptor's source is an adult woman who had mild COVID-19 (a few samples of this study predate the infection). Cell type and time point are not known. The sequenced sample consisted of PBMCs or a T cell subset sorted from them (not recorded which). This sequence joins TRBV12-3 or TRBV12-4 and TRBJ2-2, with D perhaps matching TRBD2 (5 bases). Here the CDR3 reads CASSRQRTGELFF. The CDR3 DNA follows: TGTGCCAGCAGTCGCCAGCGGACCGGGGAGCTGTTTTTT.